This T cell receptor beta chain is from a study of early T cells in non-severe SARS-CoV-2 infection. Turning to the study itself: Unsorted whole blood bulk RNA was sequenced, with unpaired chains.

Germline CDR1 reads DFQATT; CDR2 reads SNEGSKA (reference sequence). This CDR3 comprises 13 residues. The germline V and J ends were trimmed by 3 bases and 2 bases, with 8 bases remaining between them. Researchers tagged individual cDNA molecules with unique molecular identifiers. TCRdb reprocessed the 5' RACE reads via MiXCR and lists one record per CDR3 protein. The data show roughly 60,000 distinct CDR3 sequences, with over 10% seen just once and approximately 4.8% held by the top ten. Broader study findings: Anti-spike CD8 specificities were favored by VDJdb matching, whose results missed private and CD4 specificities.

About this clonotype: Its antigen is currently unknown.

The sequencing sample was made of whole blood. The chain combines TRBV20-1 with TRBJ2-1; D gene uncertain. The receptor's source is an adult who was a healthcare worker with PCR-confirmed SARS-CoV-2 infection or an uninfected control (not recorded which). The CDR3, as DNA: TGCAGTGCTAGGGCCACCACCTACAATGAGCAGTTCTTC. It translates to CSARATTYNEQFF.